This TCR beta chain stems from a study of blood T cell repertoires in COVID-19. The CDR3 contains 12 residues. Germline CDR1 reads LNHDA; CDR2 reads SQIVND (reference sequence). V was trimmed by 6 bases and J by 8 bases, leaving 11 bases between them. TCRdb's copy holds only in-frame clones and misses some; the assay was immunoSEQ multiplex PCR. The sample lists some 250,000 clones; around 90% were seen once. The genes are TRBV19 and TRBJ2-1, with unresolved D. This sequence originates from a woman in her 70s with active or convalescent COVID-19. Sequenced: peripheral blood. CDR3: CASSLYRDEQFF. CDR3 sequence (DNA): TGTGCCAGTAGCCTTTATCGTGATGAGCAGTTCTTC.